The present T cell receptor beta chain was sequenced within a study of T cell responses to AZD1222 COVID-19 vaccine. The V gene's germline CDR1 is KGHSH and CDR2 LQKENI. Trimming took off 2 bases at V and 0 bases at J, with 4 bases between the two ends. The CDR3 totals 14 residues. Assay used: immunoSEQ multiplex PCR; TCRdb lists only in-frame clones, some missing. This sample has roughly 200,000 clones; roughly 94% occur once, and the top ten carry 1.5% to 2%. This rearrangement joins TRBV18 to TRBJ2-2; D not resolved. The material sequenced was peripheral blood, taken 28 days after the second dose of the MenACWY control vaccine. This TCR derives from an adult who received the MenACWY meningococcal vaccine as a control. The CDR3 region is CASSPLTNTGELFF. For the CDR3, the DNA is TGTGCCAGCTCACCATTAACGAACACCGGGGAGCTGTTTTTT.